This record looks at one T cell receptor (beta chain) sequence and its context. Its antigen is not yet known. The input lacks base qualities; no much larger clone sits a single base away. The receptor library was made with RT-PCR. Instrument on record: NextSeq 550. The raw public reads went through TCRdb reprocessing: fastp at Q25, MiXCR clone calling, in-frame beta chains kept. Identical CDR3 proteins give one entry, which carries the most common genes and DNA. For this sample the table gives 7,500 or so distinct CDR3 sequences, of which 11% were detected only once. In total, the top ten clones hold 50% to 65% of the sample. This sample is part of a study of patients and donors after allogeneic stem cell transplantation (dated by TCRdb to about 2020). The CDR3 goes from the cysteine to the phenylalanine over 16 residues. The kept DNA is CDR3 alone, 48 bases in frame from the first base. CDR1 and CDR2 are read off the germline V gene as SGHTA and FQGNSA. Ends trimmed: V by 5 bases, J by 6 bases; bases unmatched to a gene: 13.

Sequences were obtained from blood, either unsorted or a sorted T cell fraction (not recorded which). The rearranged chain carries TRBV7-2 and TRBJ2-1, and TRBD1 aligns with 7 junction nucleotides. This TCR was recovered from a human donor who was either an allogeneic HSCT recipient or a stem cell or donor lymphocyte infusion donor (not recorded which). It is not recorded whose cells these are; they may come from a transplant donor. The CDR3 amino acid sequence is: CASSPPTGQPTNEQFF. The nucleotide sequence is TGTGCCAGCAGCCCCCCCACGGGACAGCCGACCAATGAGCAGTTCTTC.